The rows below give T cell receptor beta chains drawn from one sample of a study of identical twins. TCRdb re-called the 5' RACE reads through MiXCR, storing one row per CDR3 protein. The sample carries 150,000 or so distinct CDR3 sequences, under 4.5% recorded once. Specimen: memory T cells sorted from blood. These receptors were taken from a man aged 18 to 29 in good health. CDR3s include the opening cysteine and the closing phenylalanine or tryptophan. Each record gives: clone size, V gene, J gene, D gene, CDR3 protein, CDR3 DNA. A D gene is named only where the DNA matches it firmly. Clone size is shown for a subset of rows, as once, few, many or a class of expanded clone.

many	TRBV5-1	TRBJ2-1	TRBD1	CASSLGQGIGKGNEQFF	TGCGCCAGCAGCTTGGGACAGGGGATTGGTAAAGGCAATGAGCAGTTCTTC
many	TRBV11-2	TRBJ2-1	NA	CASSQPGPTYNEQFF	TGTGCCAGCAGCCAACCCGGCCCTACCTACAATGAGCAGTTCTTC
few	TRBV24-1	TRBJ2-5	NA	CATSDLGVEETQYF	TGTGCCACCAGTGATTTAGGGGTGGAAGAGACCCAGTACTTC
many	TRBV20-1	TRBJ1-5	TRBD1	CSAKRPGQTIGGYNQPQHF	TGCAGTGCTAAGAGGCCGGGACAGACAATTGGGGGGTACAATCAGCCCCAGCATTTT
many	TRBV20-1	TRBJ2-3	TRBD2	CSAPLGRGGFTDTQYF	TGCAGTGCTCCTCTGGGGCGCGGGGGATTCACAGATACGCAGTATTTT
many	TRBV5-6	TRBJ1-4	TRBD1	CASSPGQGTVKLFF	TGTGCCAGCAGCCCGGGACAGGGAACCGTCAAACTGTTTTTT
many	TRBV4-2	TRBJ2-5	NA	CASSQAPGRETQYF	TGTGCCAGCAGCCAAGCGCCAGGCAGAGAGACCCAGTACTTC
many	TRBV20-1	TRBJ2-5	TRBD2	CSADTGGKTQYF	TGCAGTGCTGACACGGGGGGAAAGACCCAGTACTTC
many	TRBV3-1	TRBJ1-5	NA	CASSQDLGVPQPQHF	TGTGCCAGCAGCCAAGACCTCGGGGTCCCTCAGCCCCAGCATTTT
many	TRBV12-3/TRBV12-4	TRBJ2-3	NA	CASSQDRMDTQYF	TGTGCCAGCAGCCAGGACAGAATGGATACGCAGTATTTT
NA	TRBV30	TRBJ1-5	NA	CAWQGGNQPQHF	TGTGCCTGGCAGGGTGGCAATCAGCCCCAGCATTTT
many	TRBV9	TRBJ2-2	TRBD2	CASSVSGRQDTGELFF	TGTGCCAGCAGCGTTAGCGGGAGGCAGGACACCGGGGAGCTGTTTTTT
many	TRBV20-1	TRBJ2-2	NA	CSARLPTARRTGELFF	TGCAGTGCTAGATTGCCGACCGCTAGACGCACCGGGGAGCTGTTTTTT
many	TRBV4-2	TRBJ2-3	NA	CASSQELGRGGTDTQYF	TGTGCCAGCAGCCAAGAGCTCGGGAGAGGTGGCACAGATACGCAGTATTTT
many	TRBV5-1	TRBJ2-2	NA	CASSLGTLNTGELFF	TGCGCCAGCAGCTTGGGGACTCTGAACACCGGGGAGCTGTTTTTT
many	TRBV7-9	TRBJ2-3	NA	CASSFNSGNTDTQYF	TGTGCCAGCAGCTTTAACTCGGGAAACACAGATACGCAGTATTTT
many	TRBV20-1	TRBJ2-3	NA	CSARDVLATDTQYF	TGCAGTGCTAGGGATGTACTAGCCACAGATACGCAGTATTTT
many	TRBV20-1	TRBJ2-1	TRBD2	CSAKAGISYNEQFF	TGCAGTGCAAAAGCGGGAATCTCCTACAATGAGCAGTTCTTC
many	TRBV5-1	TRBJ2-2	NA	CASSLPSNTGELFF	TGCGCCAGCAGCTTGCCTTCCAACACCGGGGAGCTGTTTTTT
many	TRBV2	TRBJ2-1	NA	CASSVRGFRGNNEQFF	TGTGCCAGCAGTGTCCGGGGGTTTAGGGGTAACAATGAGCAGTTCTTC
few	TRBV11-1	TRBJ2-2	TRBD1	CASSSPTGDFHAGTGELFF	TGTGCCAGCAGCTCTCCGACAGGGGATTTCCATGCTGGCACCGGGGAGCTGTTTTTT
many	TRBV2	TRBJ1-4	NA	CASSEAVEKLFF	TGTGCCAGCAGTGAGGCAGTTGAAAAACTGTTTTTT
many	TRBV6-5	TRBJ2-2	TRBD2	CASSYSTSGSTGELFF	TGTGCCAGCAGTTACTCGACTAGCGGGAGCACCGGGGAGCTGTTTTTT
many	TRBV2	TRBJ1-1	TRBD1	CASRLGQGSGNTEAFF	TGTGCCAGCAGACTCGGACAGGGAAGTGGGAACACTGAAGCTTTCTTT
many	TRBV3-1	TRBJ2-5	NA	CASSQDRVARGTQYF	TGTGCCAGCAGCCAAGATCGGGTAGCGCGAGGGACCCAGTACTTC
many	TRBV5-6	TRBJ2-5	TRBD2	CASSLTPPGLAQETQYF	TGTGCCAGCAGCTTAACCCCCCCGGGACTAGCGCAGGAGACCCAGTACTTC
many	TRBV20-1	TRBJ2-3	NA	CSARAGNTDTQYF	TGCAGTGCTAGAGCGGGAAACACAGATACGCAGTATTTT
many	TRBV15	TRBJ2-3	TRBD1	CATSRDYRTGSSDTQYF	TGTGCCACCAGCAGAGACTACCGGACAGGGAGCTCAGATACGCAGTATTTT
many	TRBV6-5	TRBJ1-6	NA	CASSYGESNSPLHF	TGTGCCAGCAGTTACGGGGAATCTAATTCACCCCTCCACTTT
many	TRBV20-1	TRBJ1-5	TRBD1	CSGTGGGQPQHF	TGCAGTGGGACAGGGGGCGGTCAGCCCCAGCATTTT
many	TRBV29-1	TRBJ2-2	TRBD2	CSAGLAGANTGELFF	TGCAGCGCCGGACTAGCGGGAGCCAACACCGGGGAGCTGTTTTTT
many	TRBV27	TRBJ2-1	TRBD2	CASLLAGSNEQFF	TGTGCCAGCCTTCTAGCGGGATCCAATGAGCAGTTCTTC
many	TRBV7-3	TRBJ2-2	TRBD1	CASSGTAATGELFF	TGTGCCAGCAGTGGGACAGCTGCCACCGGGGAGCTGTTTTTT
many	TRBV27	TRBJ2-5	TRBD1	CASSPRGQETQYF	TGTGCCAGCAGTCCCAGGGGGCAAGAGACCCAGTACTTC
many	TRBV29-1	TRBJ2-6	TRBD1	CSVHVRGQSGANVLTF	TGCAGCGTCCATGTTAGGGGACAGTCTGGGGCCAACGTCCTGACTTTC
medium-sized	TRBV5-1	TRBJ2-6	NA	CASSSTGGSGANVLTF	TGCGCCAGCAGCTCGACAGGAGGCTCTGGGGCCAACGTCCTGACTTTC
many	TRBV11-3	TRBJ2-2	NA	CASSISPGELFF	TGTGCCAGCAGCATTAGTCCAGGGGAGCTGTTTTTT
many	TRBV7-9	TRBJ1-1	NA	CASSLAKNTEAFF	TGTGCCAGCAGCTTAGCCAAGAACACTGAAGCTTTCTTT
many	TRBV12-3/TRBV12-4	TRBJ1-3	NA	CASSSTGGGNTIYF	TGTGCCAGCAGTTCGACAGGAGGTGGAAACACCATATATTTT
many	TRBV9	TRBJ1-5	TRBD1	CASSAGQTPSQPQHF	TGTGCCAGCAGCGCGGGACAGACTCCCTCTCAGCCCCAGCATTTT
many	TRBV6-1	TRBJ1-1	NA	CASRDLRNTEAFF	TGTGCCAGCAGGGACCTCCGGAACACTGAAGCTTTCTTT
many	TRBV4-1	TRBJ1-6	NA	CASSQERQVATLHF	TGCGCCAGCAGCCAAGAGAGGCAGGTCGCGACCCTCCACTTT
many	TRBV18	TRBJ2-1	NA	CASSTSPRGNEQFF	TGTGCCAGCTCGACTAGTCCCCGTGGGAATGAGCAGTTCTTC
many	TRBV6-2/TRBV6-3	TRBJ2-1	TRBD2	CASSPSGSRGEQFF	TGTGCCAGCAGTCCTAGCGGGAGTCGCGGGGAGCAGTTCTTC
NA	TRBV18	TRBJ1-4	NA	CASSPDRTNEKLFF	TGTGCCAGCTCACCGGACAGAACTAATGAAAAACTGTTTTTT
medium-sized	TRBV5-1	TRBJ2-1	NA	CASSPGTSEGQFF	TGCGCCAGCAGCCCTGGGACCTCGGAGGGGCAGTTCTTC
many	TRBV5-5	TRBJ1-1	NA	CASSLFLGGEAFF	TGTGCCAGCAGCTTGTTTCTCGGGGGTGAAGCTTTCTTT
many	TRBV7-6	TRBJ2-2	TRBD2	CASSLRTSNTGELFF	TGTGCCAGCAGCCTAAGGACTAGCAACACCGGGGAGCTGTTTTTT
many	TRBV5-1	TRBJ2-7	TRBD2	CASRKLAGGPEQYF	TGCGCCAGCAGAAAGTTAGCGGGAGGGCCCGAGCAGTACTTC
many	TRBV5-1	TRBJ1-1	NA	CASSLGGIEAFF	TGCGCCAGCAGCTTGGGGGGGATTGAGGCTTTCTTT
NA	TRBV18	TRBJ1-1	NA	CASSRTDLNTEAFF	TGTGCCAGCTCACGGACAGACCTGAACACTGAAGCTTTCTTT
many	TRBV15	TRBJ2-5	NA	CATSVAQETQYF	TGTGCCACCAGCGTCGCGCAAGAGACCCAGTACTTC
many	TRBV12-3/TRBV12-4	TRBJ2-3	TRBD2	CASSFPGLAGATDTQYF	TGTGCCAGCAGTTTCCCCGGACTAGCGGGAGCCACAGATACGCAGTATTTT
many	TRBV20-1	TRBJ2-3	TRBD2	CSASSRTRVTDTQYF	TGCAGTGCTAGTTCCAGGACTAGGGTCACAGATACGCAGTATTTT
many	TRBV7-2	TRBJ2-7	TRBD2	CASSSGTSGRRVYEQYF	TGTGCCAGCAGCTCCGGGACTAGCGGGAGGAGGGTCTACGAGCAGTACTTC